The 18 T cell receptor beta chains listed next were all sequenced from one sample in a study of T cell responses to AZD1222 COVID-19 vaccine. The protocol was immunoSEQ multiplex PCR, while the TCRdb copy is restricted to in-frame clones and leaves out a portion. The table records about 130,000 clones, approximately 86% of them present only once. Sample: peripheral blood, taken 28 days after the second AZD1222 dose. Every receptor here comes from an adult who received the AZD1222 COVID-19 vaccine.

This chain joins TRBV30 and TRBJ2-2; the D gene is possibly TRBD2 (5 bases). The CDR3 runs to 13 residues. Trimming cost V 2 bases and J 7 bases, with 11 bases left between them. The germline V gene has CDR1 GTSNPN and CDR2 SVGIG (reference sequence). The CDR3 loop is CAWSLRAGGELFF. DNA for the CDR3: TGTGCCTGGAGTCTAAGGGCGGGCGGGGAGCTGTTTTTT.

The rearrangement links TRBV19 to TRBJ1-5, with a weak D call TRBD1 (5 bases). The CDR3 spans 14 residues. V lost 3 bases and J lost 10, with 16 bases in between. In germline, CDR1 is LNHDA, CDR2 SQIVND (reference sequence). The CDR3 DNA is TGTGCCAGTAGTATGTATGGCAGGGAGAGTCCCCAGCATTTT. It translates to CASSMYGRESPQHF.

J is TRBJ2-3 and V is TRBV13; 9 bases are a match to TRBD2. There are 16 residues in the CDR3. The V and J ends lost 5 bases and 1 base, in that order; junction bases with no gene match: 7. Germline V gives CDR1 PRHDT, CDR2 FYEKMQ (reference sequence). CDR3 nucleotides: TGTGCCAGCAGCAAGAGGGAGCGGGGGGGCACAGATACGCAGTATTTT. Translating it yields CASSKRERGGTDTQYF.

The CDR3 nucleotides are TGCAGCGTTGAAGAATCCGGGGGTATAACCCAAGAGACCCAGTACTTC. Amino acid sequence: CSVEESGGITQETQYF. V gene TRBV29-1 combines with J gene TRBJ2-5; possible D gene TRBD2, 6 bases. Germline CDR1 reads SQVTM; CDR2 reads ANQGSEA. The CDR3 has 16 amino acids. V was trimmed by 0 bases and J by 1 base, leaving 15 bases between them.

The chain has TRBV5-1 and TRBJ2-5, with 11 bases identical to TRBD2. V lost 4 bases to trimming and J lost 5 bases; unmatched junction nucleotides: 13. Germline CDR1 reads SGHRS; CDR2 reads YFSETQ. The length of the CDR3 is 17 residues. CDR3 in amino acids: CASSELAGALRTETQYF. The DNA for the CDR3 is TGCGCCAGCAGCGAACTAGCGGGGGCCCTCCGGACGGAGACCCAGTACTTC.

The rearrangement links TRBV5-1 to TRBJ2-3; 10 bases are a match to TRBD2. The CDR3 totals 15 residues. CDR1 and CDR2 (germline): SGHRS, YFSETQ. The V segment lost 4 bases and the J segment 1 base; nucleotides outside the gene matches: 3. The DNA of the CDR3 is TGCGCCAGCAGCGACGGACTAGCGGGCACAGATACGCAGTATTTT. Translating gives CASSDGLAGTDTQYF.

The rearrangement links TRBV15 to TRBJ1-4; TRBD1 aligns across 8 bases. CDR3 length equals 17 residues. Germline CDR1 and CDR2: LNHNV and YYDKDF (reference sequence). V lost 6 bases to trimming and J lost 7 bases; unmatched junction nucleotides: 16. The CDR3 DNA reads as TGTGCCACCAGTAAGATCTTTACAGGGGGTAGTGGTGAAAAACTGTTTTTT. As protein: CATSKIFTGGSGEKLFF.

This clone was seen a single time. The chain joins TRBV10-1 to TRBJ1-1, with no clear D. The CDR3 is 12 residues long. V gave up 7 bases and J gave up 11 bases, with 17 bases separating them. Germline CDR1 is WNHNN and CDR2 is SYGVQD (reference sequence). CDR3 DNA sequence: TGCGCCAGCACCCCCCCACGGGCGGGGGCTTTCTTT. As protein: CASTPPRAGAFF.

The J gene is TRBJ2-7, the V gene TRBV3-1 (or the pseudogene TRBV3-2), with D possibly being TRBD2 (6 bases). Germline CDR1 LGHDT, CDR2 YNNKEL (reference sequence). There are 15 residues in the CDR3. The germline V and J ends were trimmed by 4 bases and 3 bases, with 16 bases remaining between them. The CDR3 reads CASSPQGVGGYEQYF. CDR3 coding DNA: TGTGCCAGCAGCCCCCAAGGGGTGGGGGGCTACGAGCAGTACTTC.

V usage is TRBV7-9 and J usage is TRBJ1-2; possibly TRBD1 for D (5 bases). The CDR3 loop spans 14 amino acids. Per the germline V gene, CDR1 is SEHNR and CDR2 is FQNEAQ (reference sequence). The V end lost 5 bases, the J end lost 0 bases, and 10 bases lay between the germline ends. The CDR3 bases are TGTGCCAGCAGCCCGACAGTTACTAACTATGGCTACACCTTC. Protein product: CASSPTVTNYGYTF.

The rearrangement joins TRBV10-3 to TRBJ2-2, with TRBD1 as a possible D gene (5 bases). CDR1 and CDR2 from the germline V gene are ENHRY and SYGVKD. Trimming took off 4 bases at V and 2 bases at J, with 14 bases between the two ends. The CDR3 loop spans 16 amino acids. The CDR3 nucleotides are TGTGCCATCAGTGCTATGACAGCCTTAAACACCGGGGAGCTGTTTTTT. Its translation is CAISAMTALNTGELFF.

The rearrangement links TRBV4-2 to TRBJ1-1, with 9 bases matching TRBD1. J was trimmed by 0 bases and V by 4 bases; bases with no gene match: 12. Germline V gene lookup returns CDR1 LGHNA and CDR2 YNFKEQ. The CDR3 is 18 amino acids. Written as DNA, the CDR3 is TGTGCCAGCAGCCCACTTGACCGGGACAGGGATCTGAACACTGAAGCTTTCTTT. Its translation is CASSPLDRDRDLNTEAFF.

The genes are TRBV5-1 and TRBJ2-5; the D gene could be TRBD1 or TRBD2 (6 bases each). V was trimmed by 3 bases and J by 5 bases, leaving 17 bases between them. The CDR3 runs to 15 residues. CDR1 SGHRS and CDR2 YFSETQ come from the germline V gene. CDR3 coding DNA: TGCGCCAGCAGCTCCGACGGGGGCTTCGGGGAGACCCAGTACTTC. Translated: CASSSDGGFGETQYF.

The chain uses TRBV6-5 and TRBJ2-7; 10 nucleotides agree with TRBD2. This CDR3 contains 14 residues. Germline loops: CDR1 MNHEY, CDR2 SVGAGI. V was pared by 6 bases and J by 3 bases, with 5 bases of the junction left unmatched. The CDR3 region has the DNA TGTGCCAGCAGGGCGCTAGCGGGGGTCTACGAGCAGTACTTC. Amino acid sequence: CASRALAGVYEQYF.

The CDR3 sequence is CASSSVVKEQFF. CDR3 nucleotide sequence: TGTGCCAGCAGTAGCGTGGTCAAGGAGCAGTTCTTC. The V and J genes are TRBV6-2 or TRBV6-3 and TRBJ2-1; D is ambiguous. Looked up from germline, CDR1 is MNHEY and CDR2 is SVGEGT. The CDR3 spans 12 residues. The V gene lost 5 bases and the J gene lost 10 bases, with 12 bases spanning the gap.

The chain is built from TRBV4-1 and TRBJ1-1; D gene unclear. The germline CDR1 and CDR2 sequences are MGHRA and YSYEKL. The CDR3 length is 11 residues. With 9 bases removed from V and 1 base from J, the gap between germline ends came to 6 bases. The DNA of the CDR3 is TGCGCCAGTATACAGAACACTGAAGCTTTCTTT. Amino acid sequence: CASIQNTEAFF.

This clone was recorded once. The chain recombines TRBV5-5 with TRBJ1-1; weak D call: TRBD1 (5 bases). Per the germline V gene, CDR1 is SGHKS and CDR2 is YYEKEE (reference sequence). There are 12 residues in the CDR3. The V end lost 3 bases, the J end lost 4 bases, and 7 bases lay between the germline ends. The CDR3 sequence: CASSWGGTEAFF. In DNA, the CDR3 is TGTGCCAGCAGCTGGGGGGGCACTGAAGCTTTCTTT. Filled out from reference TRBV5-5 and TRBJ1-1, the complete variable domain reads DAGVTQSPTHLIKTRGQQVTLRCSPISGHKSVSWYQQVLGQGPQFIFQYYEKEERGRGNFPDRFSARQFPNYSSELNVNALLLGDSALYLCASSWGGTEAFFGQGTRLTVV.

The CDR3 coding sequence is TGCGCCAGCAGCCACGGGACTAGCGGGAGCGCAGATACGCAGTATTTT. This gives the protein CASSHGTSGSADTQYF. V usage is TRBV5-1 and J usage is TRBJ2-3; 14 bases are shared with TRBD2. Germline V lookup: CDR1 SGHRS, CDR2 YFSETQ. This CDR3 contains 16 residues. With V trimmed by 4 bases and J by 4 bases, 5 bases remained unmatched.